This T cell receptor (beta chain) derives from a study of OX40 agonist ivuxolimab in advanced cancers. Study-wide points: Doses of 0.1 to 3.0 mg/kg were accompanied by clonal expansion of CD4+ and CD8+ blood T cells by week 6.

Concerning this clone: Its antigen is unknown.

The ends were cut back, 3 bases at V and 4 bases at J, with 16 bases in the middle. Germline CDR1 and CDR2: SGHNT and YENEEA. This CDR3 contains 16 residues. Sequencing used immunoSEQ multiplex PCR; TCRdb keeps in-frame clones, though not all of them. The sample lists just under 65,000 clones; approximately 92% were seen once. This specimen was CD4+ or CD8+ T cells sorted from blood, taken in a trial of the OX40 agonist ivuxolimab. The chain carries TRBV11-3 and TRBJ2-1; a weak D match, TRBD1 (6 bases). The receptor was derived from an adult with an advanced solid tumor such as melanoma, head and neck, liver or kidney cancer. The CDR3 loop reads CASSFRVGGSYNEQFF. In nucleotides, the CDR3 is TGTGCCAGCAGCTTCAGGGTAGGGGGTTCATACAATGAGCAGTTCTTC.